This T cell receptor beta chain emerged from a study of T cell responses to AZD1222 COVID-19 vaccine. Trimming took 3 bases from V and 1 from J, leaving 16 bases between them. Per germline, CDR1 MDHEN and CDR2 SYDVKM. The CDR3 totals 17 residues. Findings and limits, study-wide: Nearly half of unique spike-specific TCRs reportedly avoided B.1.351 and B.1.1.7 mutated regions.

Generated by immunoSEQ multiplex PCR, the TCRdb table keeps only in-frame clones and is missing some. The sample lists tens of thousands of clones, approximately 90% seen once, with over 3% in the top ten. As regards this clone: Its antigen remains unidentified.

The V and J genes are TRBV28 and TRBJ1-5; D remains unclear. The clonotype comes from an adult who received the AZD1222 COVID-19 vaccine. This specimen consisted of peripheral blood, obtained 28 days after the second AZD1222 dose. CDR3 sequence reads: CASSFVRNKLSNQPQHF. The CDR3 DNA follows: TGTGCCAGCAGTTTTGTGAGGAACAAATTAAGCAATCAGCCCCAGCATTTT. Full variable domain (rest looked up from reference TRBV28 and TRBJ1-5): DVKVTQSSRYLVKRTGEKVFLECVQDMDHENMFWYRQDPGLGLRLIYFSYDVKMKEKGDIPEGYSVSREKKERFSLILESASTNQTSMYLCASSFVRNKLSNQPQHFGDGTRLSIL.